Presented here are 16 T cell receptor beta chains from one specimen sequenced in a study of blood T cells in healthy people across ages. A second about 7 to 12 cycle PCR used barcoded and J-beta primers. TCRdb redid the calling of the 5' RACE reads with MiXCR, one entry per CDR3 protein. Of over 500,000 distinct CDR3 sequences in the sample, around 50% are singletons; the top ten hold roughly 14%. Material for sequencing was blood. Receptors originate from a woman over 75 in good health.

This clonotype appeared a few times. This chain connects TRBV2 to TRBJ2-1; TRBD2 agrees at 9 bases. Per the germline V gene, CDR1 is SNHLY and CDR2 is FYNNEI. Trimming took 3 bases from V and 4 from J; bases not matched to a gene: 4. This CDR3 has 15 residues. CDR3: CASSDGLAGYNEQFF. In nucleotides, the CDR3 is TGTGCCAGCAGTGATGGTCTAGCGGGGTACAATGAGCAGTTCTTC.

The chain is built from TRBV28 and TRBJ1-6; TRBD1 aligns across 8 bases. J gave up 7 bases and V 11 bases, and 13 bases lay outside the gene matches. The CDR3 covers 15 residues. The germline CDR1 and CDR2 sequences are MDHEN and SYDVKM. The CDR3 bases are TGTGCCTGCCAGGGGGGCAGGGGGCGGAATTCACCCCTCCACTTT. Translation gives CACQGGRGRNSPLHF.

This chain links TRBV5-1 with TRBJ2-3; D is tentatively TRBD1 or TRBD2 (5 bases each). This CDR3 is built from 16 residues. V was shortened by 4 bases and J by 0 bases, with 15 bases between the two germline ends. The germline gives CDR1 SGHRS, CDR2 YFSETQ. The CDR3 loop is CASSTGTRTSTDTQYF. The CDR3 region has the DNA TGCGCCAGCAGCACTGGGACGAGAACTAGCACAGATACGCAGTATTTT.

On this clonotype itself: A clone one base away is much larger, so this may be a read error. This chain joins TRBV7-9 and TRBJ1-2; 9 nucleotides match TRBD1. This CDR3 contains 16 residues. V lost 3 bases and J lost 4; bases outside the gene matches: 9. The germline V gene has CDR1 SEHNR and CDR2 FQNEAQ (reference sequence). As DNA, the CDR3 is TGTGCCAGCAGCTTCTTCCGGGACAGGGAAACCTATGGCTACACCTTC. It encodes CASSFFRDRETYGYTF.

This clonotype showed up just a few times. This rearrangement joins TRBV4-2 to TRBJ2-1; the D is unclear. V gave up 0 bases and J gave up 8 bases, with 11 bases separating them. CDR3 size: 14 residues. Per germline, CDR1 LGHNA and CDR2 YNFKEQ. CDR3 bases: TGTGCCAGCAGCCAAGACGCCCCGTCCCATGAGCAGTTCTTC. It translates to CASSQDAPSHEQFF.

This clonotype was recorded only once. The V call is TRBV7-2, the J call TRBJ2-5; TRBD1 matches at 8 bases. Per germline, CDR1 SGHTA and CDR2 FQGNSA. The CDR3 has 14 amino acids. The J segment lost 5 bases and the V segment lost 2 bases, leaving 4 bases of the junction unmatched. CDR3 sequence reads: CASSLQGAIETQYF. For the CDR3, the DNA is TGTGCCAGCAGCTTACAGGGGGCTATCGAGACCCAGTACTTC. The full variable domain, with the rest looked up from reference TRBV7-2 and TRBJ2-5, is GAGVSQSPSNKVTEKGKDVELRCDPISGHTALYWYRQSLGQGLEFLIYFQGNSAPDKSGLPSDRFSAERTGGSVSTLTIQRTQQEDSAVYLCASSLQGAIETQYFGPGTRLLVL.

Only a few counts were recorded for this clonotype. This chain connects TRBV7-8 to TRBJ1-5; D is undetermined. The CDR3 runs to 14 residues. V was shortened by 2 bases and J by 3 bases, with 8 bases between the two germline ends. Germline values: CDR1 SGHVS, CDR2 FQNEAQ. CDR3 nucleotide sequence: TGTGCCAGCAGCTTAAACAGCGACAATCAGCCCCAGCATTTT. It translates to CASSLNSDNQPQHF.

The V and J genes are TRBV7-9 and TRBJ2-7; the D gene is possibly TRBD2 (7 bases). The J call may be mistaken, given a closer DNA end match to TRBJ2-5. The CDR3 contains 15 residues. The germline CDR1 and CDR2 sequences are SEHNR and FQNEAQ (reference sequence). The CDR3 is CASSLRAGAGETQYF. The CDR3 DNA reads as TGTGCCAGCAGCTTAAGGGCGGGGGCAGGAGAGACCCAGTACTTC.

The chain joins TRBV29-1 to TRBJ2-1; D is perhaps TRBD2 (5 bases). Germline V gives CDR1 SQVTM, CDR2 ANQGSEA. This CDR3 spans 12 amino acids. Trimming took off 4 bases at V and 3 bases at J, with 7 bases between the two ends. CDR3 in DNA: TGCAGCGTTGCCGGGATCTACAATGAGCAGTTCTTC. Translating it yields CSVAGIYNEQFF.

This clonotype was seen ten or more times. This rearrangement joins TRBV21-1 to TRBJ2-7; the listed D gene, TRBD1, was not tested against the DNA. TRBV21-1 is a listed pseudogene. The CDR3 length is 19 residues. The CDR3 is CASSKVRACFFWTPYEQYF. DNA for the CDR3: TGTGCCAGCAGCAAAGTTCGAGCTTGTTTCTTCTGGACACCCTACGAGCAGTACTTC.

This clonotype has a single count. The chain combines TRBV10-3 with TRBJ1-3; tentatively, D is TRBD1 (6 bases). Germline V gene lookup returns CDR1 ENHRY and CDR2 SYGVKD. The V gene lost 8 bases and the J gene lost 0 bases, with 17 bases spanning the gap. The CDR3 has 16 residues. CDR3 residues: CAIGSGRGGSGNTIYF. In nucleotides, the CDR3 is TGTGCCATCGGTTCTGGCAGGGGAGGCTCTGGAAACACCATATATTTT.

This chain uses TRBV7-2 with TRBJ1-2; D possibly corresponds to TRBD1 (6 bases). The V gene lost 4 bases and the J gene lost 3 bases, with 15 bases spanning the gap. In germline, CDR1 is SGHTA, CDR2 FQGNSA. The CDR3 sequence is 15 residues long. Here the CDR3 reads CASSWTARAHYGYTF. CDR3 nucleotide sequence: TGTGCCAGCAGCTGGACAGCCCGGGCGCACTATGGCTACACCTTC.

The V call is TRBV25-1, the J call TRBJ1-4, with D perhaps TRBD1 (5 bases). Trimming removed 8 bases at V and 2 bases at J, with 18 bases between. The CDR3 covers 16 residues. Germline V lookup: CDR1 MGHDK, CDR2 SYGVNS. The CDR3 DNA sequence: TGTGCCAGCGGCGTGGGCAGGGTGGGCACTAATGAAAAACTGTTTTTT. Residues: CASGVGRVGTNEKLFF. Filled out from reference TRBV25-1 and TRBJ1-4, the complete variable domain reads EADIYQTPRYLVIGTGKKITLECSQTMGHDKMYWYQQDPGMELHLIHYSYGVNSTEKGDLSSESTVSRIRTEHFPLTLESARPSHTSQYLCASGVGRVGTNEKLFFGSGTQLSVL.

In its sample, this clonotype was seen many times. This sequence joins TRBV27 and TRBJ2-6, with 8 bases fitting TRBD1. CDR3 length: 15 amino acids. V gave up 6 bases and J gave up 3 bases; unmatched junction bases: 4. CDR1 and CDR2 (germline): MNHEY, SMNVEV (reference sequence). The CDR3 loop is CASRGTGGGANVLTF. In DNA form, the CDR3 reads TGTGCCAGCAGGGGGACAGGAGGTGGGGCCAACGTCCTGACTTTC.

The chain links TRBV28 to TRBJ2-3; D remains ambiguous. The CDR3 has 14 amino acids. Germline assignment: CDR1 MDHEN and CDR2 SYDVKM. V was clipped by 7 bases and J by 5 bases, with 16 bases between them. CDR3 region: CASTTRRTRDTQYF. The CDR3 coding sequence is TGTGCCAGCACGACGCGGAGAACAAGAGATACGCAGTATTTT.

The J gene is TRBJ2-6, the V gene TRBV6-1, with unresolved D. The germline V and J ends were trimmed by 7 bases and 0 bases, with 10 bases remaining between them. From germline, CDR1 is MNHNS and CDR2 SASEGT. CDR3 size: 15 residues. In DNA, the CDR3 is TGTGCCAGCATTCTCTCAGGCTCTGGGGCCAACGTCCTGACTTTC. This gives the protein CASILSGSGANVLTF.